This TCR beta chain came from a study of cytotoxic CD8 clonotypes in ibrutinib-treated CLL. Looked up from germline, CDR1 is SGHAT and CDR2 is FQNNGV. The CDR3 sequence is 15 residues long. V lost 1 base to trimming and J lost 0 bases, with 7 bases between them. Findings and limits, study-wide: Contraction or stability on treatment was seen for public clonotypes, which were uncommon.

About this clone: No antigen is known for it.

Repertoires were generated with immunoSEQ multiplex PCR, while TCRdb's copy carries only in-frame clones and drops some. The sample consists of about 130,000 clones, roughly three quarters of them appearing once. This TCR was recovered from a human donor with chronic lymphocytic leukemia. The sample here was PBMCs, taken after 12 months of ibrutinib treatment. The chain links TRBV11-2 to TRBJ2-1; D is uncertain. DNA of the CDR3: TGTGCCAGCAGCTTAGGCGCGAGCTCCTACAATGAGCAGTTCTTC. Its protein is CASSLGASSYNEQFF.